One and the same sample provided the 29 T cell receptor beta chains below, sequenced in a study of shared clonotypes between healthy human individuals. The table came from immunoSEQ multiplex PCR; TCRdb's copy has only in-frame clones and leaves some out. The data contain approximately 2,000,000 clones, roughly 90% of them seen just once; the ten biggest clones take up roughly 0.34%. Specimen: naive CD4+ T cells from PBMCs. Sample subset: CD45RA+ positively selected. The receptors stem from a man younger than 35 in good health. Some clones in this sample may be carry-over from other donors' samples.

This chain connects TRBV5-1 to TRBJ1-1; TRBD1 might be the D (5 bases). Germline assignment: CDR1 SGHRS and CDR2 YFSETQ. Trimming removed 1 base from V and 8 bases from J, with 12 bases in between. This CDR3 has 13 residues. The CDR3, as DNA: TGCGCCAGCAGCTTGAGAACAGGATCCGAAGCTTTCTTT. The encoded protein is CASSLRTGSEAFF.

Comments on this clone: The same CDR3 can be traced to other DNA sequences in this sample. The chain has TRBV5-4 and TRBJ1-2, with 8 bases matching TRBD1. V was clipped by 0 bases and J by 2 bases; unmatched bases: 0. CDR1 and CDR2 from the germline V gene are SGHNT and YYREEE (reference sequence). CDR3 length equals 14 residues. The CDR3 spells CASSLGQGNYGYTF. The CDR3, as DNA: TGTGCCAGCAGCTTGGGACAGGGGAACTATGGCTACACCTTC.

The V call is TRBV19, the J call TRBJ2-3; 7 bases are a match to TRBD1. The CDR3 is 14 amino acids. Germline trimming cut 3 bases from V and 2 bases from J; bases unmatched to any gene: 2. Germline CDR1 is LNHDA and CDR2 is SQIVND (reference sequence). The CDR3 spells CASSMGQLTDTQYF. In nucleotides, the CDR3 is TGTGCCAGTAGTATGGGACAGCTCACAGATACGCAGTATTTT.

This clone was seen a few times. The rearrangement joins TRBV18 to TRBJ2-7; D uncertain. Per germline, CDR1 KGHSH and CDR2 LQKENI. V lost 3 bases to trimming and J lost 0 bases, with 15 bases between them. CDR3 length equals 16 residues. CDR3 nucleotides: TGTGCCAGCTCACCGACCAAAAGCCATTCCTCCTACGAGCAGTACTTC. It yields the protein CASSPTKSHSSYEQYF.

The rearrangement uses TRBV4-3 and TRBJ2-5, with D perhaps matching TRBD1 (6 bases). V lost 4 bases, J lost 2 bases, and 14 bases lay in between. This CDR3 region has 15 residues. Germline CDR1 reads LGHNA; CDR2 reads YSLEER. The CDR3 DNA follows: TGCGCCAGCAGCCGGGCAGGGGACCCACAAGAGACCCAGTACTTC. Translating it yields CASSRAGDPQETQYF.

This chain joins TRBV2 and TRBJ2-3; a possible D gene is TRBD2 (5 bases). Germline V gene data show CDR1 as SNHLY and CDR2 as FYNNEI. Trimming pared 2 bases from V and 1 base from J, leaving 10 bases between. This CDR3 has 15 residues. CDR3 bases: TGTGCCAGCAGTGAACGTCGGGGTCGCACAGATACGCAGTATTTT. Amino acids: CASSERRGRTDTQYF.

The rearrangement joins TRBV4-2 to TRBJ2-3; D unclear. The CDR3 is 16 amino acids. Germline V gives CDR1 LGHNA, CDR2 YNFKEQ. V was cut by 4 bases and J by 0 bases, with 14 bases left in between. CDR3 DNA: TGTGCCAGCAGCCCCGTAATGGGGATGAGCACAGATACGCAGTATTTT. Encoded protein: CASSPVMGMSTDTQYF.

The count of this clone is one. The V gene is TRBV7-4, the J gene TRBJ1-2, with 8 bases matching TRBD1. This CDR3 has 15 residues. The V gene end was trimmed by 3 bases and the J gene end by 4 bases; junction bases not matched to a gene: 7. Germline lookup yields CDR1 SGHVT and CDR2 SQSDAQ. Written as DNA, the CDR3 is TGTGCCAGCAGCTTCAACCAAACAGGGGGCTATGGCTACACCTTC. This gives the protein CASSFNQTGGYGYTF.

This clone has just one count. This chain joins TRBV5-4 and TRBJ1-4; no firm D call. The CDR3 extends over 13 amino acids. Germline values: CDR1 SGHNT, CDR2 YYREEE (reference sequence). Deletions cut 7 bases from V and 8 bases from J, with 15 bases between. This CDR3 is CASGPPGGEKLFF. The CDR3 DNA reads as TGTGCCAGCGGCCCCCCGGGAGGGGAAAAACTGTTTTTT.

CDR3 DNA sequence: TGTGCCAGCAGGCTCCGGTCATTGAATGAGCAGTTCTTC. Protein: CASRLRSLNEQFF. The gene calls are TRBV25-1 and TRBJ2-1; no definite D call. Germline V lookup: CDR1 MGHDK, CDR2 SYGVNS. V lost 6 bases and J lost 7, with 13 bases in between. The CDR3 sequence is 13 residues long.

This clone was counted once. CDR3 in amino acids: CASSPQDSYNEQFF. The CDR3 nucleotides read TGTGCCAGCTCACCGCAAGACAGCTACAATGAGCAGTTCTTC. This chain joins TRBV18 and TRBJ2-1; weak D call: TRBD1 (5 bases). The germline CDR1 and CDR2 sequences are KGHSH and LQKENI. Trimming pared 3 bases from V and 3 bases from J, leaving 9 bases between. This CDR3 contains 14 residues.

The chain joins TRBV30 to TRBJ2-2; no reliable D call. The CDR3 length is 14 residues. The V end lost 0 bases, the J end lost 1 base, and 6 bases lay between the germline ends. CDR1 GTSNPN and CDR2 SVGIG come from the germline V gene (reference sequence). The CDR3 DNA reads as TGTGCCTGGAGTGTCATCTTGAACACCGGGGAGCTGTTTTTT. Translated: CAWSVILNTGELFF.

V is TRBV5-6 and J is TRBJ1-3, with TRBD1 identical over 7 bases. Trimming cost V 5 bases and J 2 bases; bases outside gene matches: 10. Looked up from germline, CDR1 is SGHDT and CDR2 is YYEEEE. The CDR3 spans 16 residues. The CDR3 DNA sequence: TGTGCCAGCAGTTCCGCGGGACAGAAGACTGGAAACACCATATATTTT. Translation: CASSSAGQKTGNTIYF.

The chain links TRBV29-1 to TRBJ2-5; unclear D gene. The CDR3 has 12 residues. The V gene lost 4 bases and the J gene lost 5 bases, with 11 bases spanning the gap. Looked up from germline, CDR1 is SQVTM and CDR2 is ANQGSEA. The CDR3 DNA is TGCAGCGTTGTGGGCCAGTCGGAGACCCAGTACTTC. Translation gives CSVVGQSETQYF.

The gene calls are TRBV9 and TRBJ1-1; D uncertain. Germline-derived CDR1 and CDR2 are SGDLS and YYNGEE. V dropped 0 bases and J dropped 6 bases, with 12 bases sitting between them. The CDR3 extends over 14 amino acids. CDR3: CASSVDSEGAEAFF. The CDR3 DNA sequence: TGTGCCAGCAGCGTAGATAGCGAGGGAGCTGAAGCTTTCTTT. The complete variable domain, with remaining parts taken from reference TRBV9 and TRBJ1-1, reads DSGVTQTPKHLITATGQRVTLRCSPRSGDLSVYWYQQSLDQGLQFLIQYYNGEERAKGNILERFSAQQFPDLHSELNLSSLELGDSALYFCASSVDSEGAEAFFGQGTRLTVV.

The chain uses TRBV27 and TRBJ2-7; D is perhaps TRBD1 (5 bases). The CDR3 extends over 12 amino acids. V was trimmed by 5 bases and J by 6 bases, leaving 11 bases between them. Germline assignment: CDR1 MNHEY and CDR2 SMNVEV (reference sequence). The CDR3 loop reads CASSTSGSEQYF. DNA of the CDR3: TGTGCCAGCAGTACATCAGGGTCCGAGCAGTACTTC.

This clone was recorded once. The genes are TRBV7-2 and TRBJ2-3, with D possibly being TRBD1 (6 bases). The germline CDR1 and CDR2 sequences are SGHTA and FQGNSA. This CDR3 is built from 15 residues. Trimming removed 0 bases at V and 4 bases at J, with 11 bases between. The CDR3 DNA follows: TGTGCCAGCAGCTTAGCGGGGGCAGGGGCAGATACGCAGTATTTT. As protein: CASSLAGAGADTQYF.

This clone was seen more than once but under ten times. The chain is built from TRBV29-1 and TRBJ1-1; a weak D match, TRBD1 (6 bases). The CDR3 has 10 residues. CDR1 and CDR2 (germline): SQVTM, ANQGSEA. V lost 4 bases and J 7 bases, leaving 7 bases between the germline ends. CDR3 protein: CSVAGVEAFF. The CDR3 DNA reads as TGCAGCGTTGCAGGGGTTGAAGCTTTCTTT.

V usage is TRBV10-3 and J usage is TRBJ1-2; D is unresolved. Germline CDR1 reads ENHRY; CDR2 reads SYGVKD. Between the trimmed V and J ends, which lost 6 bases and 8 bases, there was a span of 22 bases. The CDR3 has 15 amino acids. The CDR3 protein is CAIRTTLTMDAGYTF. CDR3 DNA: TGTGCCATCAGGACGACGCTAACTATGGATGCCGGCTACACCTTC.

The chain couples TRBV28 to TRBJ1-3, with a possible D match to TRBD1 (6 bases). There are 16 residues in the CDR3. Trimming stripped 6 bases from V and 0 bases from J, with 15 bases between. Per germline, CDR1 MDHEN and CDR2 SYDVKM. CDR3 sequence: CASSRPDSRSGNTIYF. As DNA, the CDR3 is TGTGCCAGCAGCCGTCCGGACAGCCGCTCTGGAAACACCATATATTTT. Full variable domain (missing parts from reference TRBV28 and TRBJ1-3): DVKVTQSSRYLVKRTGEKVFLECVQDMDHENMFWYRQDPGLGLRLIYFSYDVKMKEKGDIPEGYSVSREKKERFSLILESASTNQTSMYLCASSRPDSRSGNTIYFGEGSWLTVV.

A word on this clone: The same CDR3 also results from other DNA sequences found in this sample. CDR3 in amino acids: CASSIEPGSYEQYF. CDR3 bases: TGTGCCAGTAGTATAGAGCCAGGCTCCTACGAGCAGTACTTC. The V call is TRBV19, the J call TRBJ2-7; no reliable D call. Germline CDR1 is LNHDA and CDR2 is SQIVND (reference sequence). This CDR3 contains 14 residues. V lost 0 bases and J lost 0, with 6 bases in between.

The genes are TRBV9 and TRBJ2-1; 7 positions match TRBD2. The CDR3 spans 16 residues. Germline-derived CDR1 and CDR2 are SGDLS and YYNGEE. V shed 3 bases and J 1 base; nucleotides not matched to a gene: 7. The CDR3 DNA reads TGTGCCAGCAGCGGGCAAGCGGGACTATCCTACAATGAGCAGTTCTTC. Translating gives CASSGQAGLSYNEQFF. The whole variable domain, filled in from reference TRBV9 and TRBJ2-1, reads DSGVTQTPKHLITATGQRVTLRCSPRSGDLSVYWYQQSLDQGLQFLIQYYNGEERAKGNILERFSAQQFPDLHSELNLSSLELGDSALYFCASSGQAGLSYNEQFFGPGTRLTVL.

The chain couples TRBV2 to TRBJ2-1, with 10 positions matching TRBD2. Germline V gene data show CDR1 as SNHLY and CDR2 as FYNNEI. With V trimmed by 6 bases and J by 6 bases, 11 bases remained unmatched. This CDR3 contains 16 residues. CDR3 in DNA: TGTGCCAGCAGCCTGGAGGGAGCGGGAGGGGGCAATGAGCAGTTCTTC. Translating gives CASSLEGAGGGNEQFF.

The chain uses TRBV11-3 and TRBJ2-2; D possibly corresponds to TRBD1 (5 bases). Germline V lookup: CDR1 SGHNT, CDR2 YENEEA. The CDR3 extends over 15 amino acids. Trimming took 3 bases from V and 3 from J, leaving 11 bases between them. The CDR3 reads CASSFGQGDTGELFF. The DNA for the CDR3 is TGTGCCAGCAGCTTCGGGCAGGGCGACACCGGGGAGCTGTTTTTT.

The CDR3 DNA reads as TGTGCCAGCAGGCCGGGTCCCAATCAGCCCCAGCATTTT. Amino acid sequence: CASRPGPNQPQHF. The chain joins TRBV7-8 to TRBJ1-5, with D unclear. V was shortened by 6 bases and J by 3 bases, with 9 bases between the two germline ends. The CDR3 is 13 residues long. Germline V gene sequence: CDR1 SGHVS, CDR2 FQNEAQ.

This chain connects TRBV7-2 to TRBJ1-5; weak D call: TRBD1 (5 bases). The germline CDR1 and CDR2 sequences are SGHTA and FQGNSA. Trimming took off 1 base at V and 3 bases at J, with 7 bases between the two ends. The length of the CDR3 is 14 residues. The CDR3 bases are TGTGCCAGCAGCTTAGTCAGGGACAATCAGCCCCAGCATTTT. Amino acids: CASSLVRDNQPQHF.

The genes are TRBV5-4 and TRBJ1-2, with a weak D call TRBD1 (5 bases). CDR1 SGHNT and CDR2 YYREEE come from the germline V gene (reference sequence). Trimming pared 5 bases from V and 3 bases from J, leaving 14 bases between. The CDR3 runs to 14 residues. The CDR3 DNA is TGTGCCAGCAGTTTTTTCACACAGGACTATGGCTACACCTTC. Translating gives CASSFFTQDYGYTF.

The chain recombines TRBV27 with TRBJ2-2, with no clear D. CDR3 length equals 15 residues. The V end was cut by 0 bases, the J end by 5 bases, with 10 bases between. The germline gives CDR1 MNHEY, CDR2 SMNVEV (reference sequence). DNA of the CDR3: TGTGCCAGCAGTTTATCGATCGACGGGACCGGGGAGCTGTTTTTT. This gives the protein CASSLSIDGTGELFF.

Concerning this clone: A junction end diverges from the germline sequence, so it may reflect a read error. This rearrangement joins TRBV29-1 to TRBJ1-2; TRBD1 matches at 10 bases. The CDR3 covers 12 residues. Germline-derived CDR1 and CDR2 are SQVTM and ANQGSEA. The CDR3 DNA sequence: TGCAGCGTTGAAGTAGTGACAGGGGGCGGGATCTTC. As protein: CSVEVVTGGGIF.